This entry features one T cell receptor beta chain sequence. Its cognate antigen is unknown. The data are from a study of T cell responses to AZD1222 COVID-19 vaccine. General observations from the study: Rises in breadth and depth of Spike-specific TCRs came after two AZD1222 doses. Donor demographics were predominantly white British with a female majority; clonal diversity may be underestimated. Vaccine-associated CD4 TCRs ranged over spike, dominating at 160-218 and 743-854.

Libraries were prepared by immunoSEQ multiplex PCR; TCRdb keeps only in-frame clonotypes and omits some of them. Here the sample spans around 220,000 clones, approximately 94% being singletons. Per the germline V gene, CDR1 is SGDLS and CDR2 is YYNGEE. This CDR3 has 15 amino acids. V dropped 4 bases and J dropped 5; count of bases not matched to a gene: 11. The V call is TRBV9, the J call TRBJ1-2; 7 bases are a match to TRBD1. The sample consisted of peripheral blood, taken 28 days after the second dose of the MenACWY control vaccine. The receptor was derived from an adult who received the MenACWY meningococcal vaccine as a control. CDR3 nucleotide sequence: TGTGCCAGCAGCTTTCGGACAGGAAACCCTTATGGCTACACCTTC. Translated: CASSFRTGNPYGYTF.